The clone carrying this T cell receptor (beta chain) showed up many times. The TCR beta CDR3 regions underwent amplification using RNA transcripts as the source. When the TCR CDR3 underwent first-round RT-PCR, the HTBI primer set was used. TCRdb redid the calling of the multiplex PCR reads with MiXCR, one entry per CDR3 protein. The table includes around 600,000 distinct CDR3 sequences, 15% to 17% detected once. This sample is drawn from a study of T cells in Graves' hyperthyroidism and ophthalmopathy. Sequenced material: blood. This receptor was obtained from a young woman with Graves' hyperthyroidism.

DNA for the CDR3: TGTGCCAGCAGGGGGAACATAATGAACACTGAAGCTTTCTTT. Its translation is CASRGNIMNTEAFF. The chain joins TRBV5-5 to TRBJ1-1; D ambiguous. The CDR3 length is 14 residues. V was shortened by 5 bases and J by 0 bases, with 11 bases between the two germline ends. Germline CDR1 is SGHKS and CDR2 is YYEKEE (reference sequence).